This record covers a single T cell receptor (beta chain). Germline loops: CDR1 SGHAT, CDR2 FQNNGV. V was pared by 5 bases and J by 5 bases, with 8 bases of the junction left unmatched. This CDR3 is 14 amino acids long. TCRdb's table, derived via immunoSEQ multiplex PCR, lists solely in-frame clones and lacks some. The data contain around 300,000 clones, around nine tenths of them singletons. The sample belongs to a study of Ad26.COV2.S vaccination and SARS-CoV-2 variants. For the study at large: Once, or twice with 56 days between doses, Ad26.COV2.S was given intramuscularly.

Treatment: around 19 received Ad26.COV2.S at low or high dose, single or two shots; 5 received placebo; per-sample allocation not given. The investigators took samples on day 63 after the first vaccine or placebo injection. The input for sequencing was peripheral blood, taken in a trial of Ad26.COV2.S vaccine versus placebo. The sequence was obtained from a person between 18 and 65 years old who received the Ad26.COV2.S COVID-19 vaccine or a placebo. The chain uses TRBV11-2 and TRBJ2-5, with TRBD1 identical over 7 bases. The CDR3 here is CASSGDSSGETQYF. The DNA for the CDR3 is TGTGCCAGCAGCGGGGACAGTTCGGGGGAGACCCAGTACTTC.